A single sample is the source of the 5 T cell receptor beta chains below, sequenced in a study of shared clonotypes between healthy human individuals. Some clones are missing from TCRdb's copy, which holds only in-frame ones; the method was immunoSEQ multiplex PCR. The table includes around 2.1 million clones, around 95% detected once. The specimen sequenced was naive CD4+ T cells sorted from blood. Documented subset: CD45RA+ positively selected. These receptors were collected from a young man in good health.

CDR3 nucleotides: TGTGCTACTCAGTCTGGGACAGGGGCCGAGATAAACTATGGCTACACCTTC. It encodes CATQSGTGAEINYGYTF. The chain couples TRBV7-9 to TRBJ1-2; 10 bases map to TRBD1. This CDR3 spans 17 amino acids. CDR1 and CDR2 from the germline V gene are SEHNR and FQNEAQ (reference sequence).

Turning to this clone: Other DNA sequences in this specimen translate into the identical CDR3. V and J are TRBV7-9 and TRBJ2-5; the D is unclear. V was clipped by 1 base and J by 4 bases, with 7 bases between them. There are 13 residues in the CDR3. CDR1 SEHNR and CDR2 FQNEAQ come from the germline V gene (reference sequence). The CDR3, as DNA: TGTGCCAGCAGCTTAGGGGGAAGAGAGACCCAGTACTTC. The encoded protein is CASSLGGRETQYF. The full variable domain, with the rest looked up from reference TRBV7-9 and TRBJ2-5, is DTGVSQNPRHKITKRGQNVTFRCDPISEHNRLYWYRQTLGQGPEFLTYFQNEAQLEKSRLLSDRFSAERPKGSFSTLEIQRTEQGDSAMYLCASSLGGRETQYFGPGTRLLVL.

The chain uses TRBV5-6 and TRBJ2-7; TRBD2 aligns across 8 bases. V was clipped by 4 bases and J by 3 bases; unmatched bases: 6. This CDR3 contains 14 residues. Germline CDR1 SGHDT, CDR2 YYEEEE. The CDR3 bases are TGTGCCAGCAGCGTTAGCGGGATTCTCTACGAGCAGTACTTC. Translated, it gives CASSVSGILYEQYF.

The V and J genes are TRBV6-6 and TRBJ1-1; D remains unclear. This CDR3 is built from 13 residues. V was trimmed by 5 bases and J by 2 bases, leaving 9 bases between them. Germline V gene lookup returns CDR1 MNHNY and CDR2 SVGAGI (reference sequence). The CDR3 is CASSPGFNTEAFF. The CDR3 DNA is TGTGCCAGCAGTCCGGGATTTAACACTGAAGCTTTCTTT.

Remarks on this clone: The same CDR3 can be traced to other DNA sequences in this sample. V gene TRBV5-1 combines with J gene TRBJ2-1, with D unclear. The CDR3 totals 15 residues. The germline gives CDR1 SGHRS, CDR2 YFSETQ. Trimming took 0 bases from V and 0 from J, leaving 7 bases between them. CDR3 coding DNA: TGCGCCAGCAGCTTGGGGCAGAGCTCCTACAATGAGCAGTTCTTC. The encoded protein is CASSLGQSSYNEQFF. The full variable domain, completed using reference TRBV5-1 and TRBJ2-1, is KAGVTQTPRYLIKTRGQQVTLSCSPISGHRSVSWYQQTPGQGLQFLFEYFSETQRNKGNFPGRFSGRQFSNSRSEMNVSTLELGDSALYLCASSLGQSSYNEQFFGPGTRLTVL.